This T cell receptor beta chain originates from a study of OX40 agonist ivuxolimab in advanced cancers. Study-level results: Normalized T-cell clonal expansion was also low in some nonresponders. Patients who responded partially at 0.1-3.0 mg/kg showed clonal expansion ranking among the lowest.

Looked up from germline, CDR1 is PRHDT and CDR2 is FYEKMQ (reference sequence). This CDR3 has 13 amino acids. V gave up 1 base and J gave up 3 bases, with 6 bases separating them. Concerning this clone itself: Its antigen is not identified.

Patients had blood sampled at baseline and again on cycle 4 day 1 and cycle 7 day 1. Clones were read by immunoSEQ multiplex PCR, and TCRdb kept only the in-frame ones, dropping some. This sample has some 44,000 clones, with over 75% found just once. This sequence originates from an adult with an advanced solid tumor such as melanoma, head and neck, liver or kidney cancer. The genes are TRBV13 and TRBJ1-2; tentative D call: TRBD1 (5 bases). The specimen was CD4+ or CD8+ T cells sorted from blood, collected in a trial of the OX40 agonist ivuxolimab. CDR3 in DNA: TGTGCCAGCAGCTTAGTAGGGGACTATGGCTACACCTTC. Amino acid sequence: CASSLVGDYGYTF.